This T cell receptor beta chain was recovered during a study of T cell clones after liver transplantation. Study overall: Three of eight recipients were HCV-positive; others had non-autoimmune, non-viral indications.

This clone has only a few counts. The V end was cut by 2 bases, the J end by 7 bases, with 11 bases between. Germline loops: CDR1 MNHEY, CDR2 SMNVEV (reference sequence). This CDR3 contains 14 residues. Sorting of unstimulated PBMCs yielded separate CD3+CD4+ and CD3+CD8+ fractions. Here immunoSEQ multiplex PCR was the method, and the copy in TCRdb shows in-frame clones only, minus some. The sample has tens of thousands of clones; nearly 85% are singletons. Sequencing was performed on CD4+ T cells from blood, taken approximately 3.5 years after liver transplant. The source of this sequence is a human patient who received a liver transplant. These T cells may partly come from the graft donor. This chain connects TRBV27 to TRBJ1-4; D is possibly TRBD1 (5 bases). The CDR3: CASSLRGGSEKLFF. In DNA form, the CDR3 reads TGTGCCAGCAGTTTAAGGGGTGGTAGTGAAAAACTGTTTTTT.